This T cell receptor beta chain was recovered during a study of cytomegalovirus exposure and HLA in healthy donors. Overall study: Some 91 million unique TCRs from HLA-typed donors were held in an early release of data.

With 60 Vbeta and 13 Jbeta primers, the PCR was carried out. The data were produced by immunoSEQ multiplex PCR, yet TCRdb's version contains in-frame clones alone and is incomplete. The sample lists about 120,000 clones, less than 85% occurring once. The count of this clone is one. As yet, its antigen is unknown. Study-level points and caveats: A later analysis, which compared TCR beta chains of equal frequency, found the HLA-associated ones more clonally expanded.

CDR1 GTSNPN and CDR2 SVGIG come from the germline V gene (reference sequence). The CDR3 is 13 amino acids. V lost 4 bases to trimming and J lost 3 bases, with 13 bases between them. Material: PBMCs. The rearrangement uses TRBV30 and TRBJ2-7, with a possible D match to TRBD2 (6 bases). This receptor was taken from a young man in good health and CMV-seropositive. The CDR3 loop is CAWIGGQGYEQYF. For the CDR3, the DNA is TGTGCCTGGATCGGAGGGCAGGGCTACGAGCAGTACTTC.